Below, 17 T cell receptor beta chains from the same sample are listed, as sequenced in a study of lung T cells in sarcoidosis with Löfgren's syndrome. TCRdb processed the reads anew with MiXCR; each CDR3 protein has one entry. Here the sample spans roughly 63,000 distinct CDR3 sequences, about 20% being singletons. The sequenced material came from CD4+ T cells from PBMCs. Receptors were obtained from a human donor with sarcoidosis (Löfgren's syndrome or another form), or a control subject (not recorded which).

This clonotype was seen ten or more times. The chain uses TRBV2 and TRBJ2-1, with D perhaps matching TRBD1 or TRBD2 (7 bases each). Trimming took 9 bases from V and 2 from J, leaving 11 bases between them. CDR3 length: 13 residues. Germline V gene data show CDR1 as SNHLY and CDR2 as FYNNEI. In DNA, the CDR3 is TGTGCCAGGGCAGGGGGGGCCTACAATGAGCAGTTCTTC. Translation gives CARAGGAYNEQFF.

This clonotype has just a few counts. The chain is built from TRBV29-1 and TRBJ2-2, with 7 bases aligning to TRBD1. V was pared by 7 bases and J by 1 base, with 0 bases of the junction left unmatched. CDR3 length: 12 amino acids. Germline assignment: CDR1 SQVTM and CDR2 ANQGSEA. CDR3 coding DNA: TGCAGCGGGACAGGGAACACCGGGGAGCTGTTTTTT. Translation gives CSGTGNTGELFF.

As to this clonotype: It may be a read error: a sequence one base away is much more abundant. V gene TRBV7-2 combines with J gene TRBJ1-1; D remains unclear. Trimming took 1 base from V and 7 from J, leaving 10 bases between them. Germline CDR1 reads SGHTA; CDR2 reads FQGNSA. This CDR3 is 13 amino acids long. The CDR3: CASSLVWGNEAFF. The CDR3 bases are TGTGCCAGCAGCTTAGTCTGGGGTAATGAAGCTTTCTTT.

The gene calls are TRBV5-1 and TRBJ2-6; D ambiguous. The V gene lost 6 bases and the J gene lost 0 bases, with 10 bases spanning the gap. The CDR3 spans 15 residues. The germline V gene encodes CDR1 SGHRS and CDR2 YFSETQ. CDR3 DNA sequence: TGCGCCAGCAAGGTGGGCAGCTCTGGGGCCAACGTCCTGACTTTC. Amino acid sequence: CASKVGSSGANVLTF.

This clonotype was counted at least ten times. The chain couples TRBV18 to TRBJ2-2; no clear D gene. V was shortened by 5 bases and J by 1 base, with 5 bases between the two germline ends. The germline V gene encodes CDR1 KGHSH and CDR2 LQKENI. The CDR3 is 13 residues long. The CDR3: CASSTLNTGELFF. The CDR3 DNA is TGTGCCAGCTCAACGCTGAACACCGGGGAGCTGTTTTTT.

This clonotype appeared many times. The chain uses TRBV6-2 or TRBV6-3 and TRBJ2-7, with D perhaps assigned TRBD1 or TRBD2 (5 bases each). The CDR3 covers 16 residues. Germline loops: CDR1 MNHEY, CDR2 SVGEGT. Trimming pared 5 bases from V and 3 bases from J, leaving 20 bases between. The CDR3 DNA reads as TGTGCCAGCAGTCGTCGGGACCTTGGATTTATCTACGAGCAGTACTTC. Encoded protein: CASSRRDLGFIYEQYF.

Comments on this clonotype: With a much larger clone just one base away, this may be a read error. The chain links TRBV28 to TRBJ1-3, with 10 bases that match TRBD1. Germline V gives CDR1 MDHEN, CDR2 SYDVKM. The length of the CDR3 is 15 residues. Written as DNA, the CDR3 is TGTGCCAGCAGTTTGACCCGGGACAGGGGAAACGCCATATATTTT. As protein: CASSLTRDRGNAIYF.

The table lists this clonotype with many counts. This sequence joins TRBV20-1 and TRBJ2-4; TRBD2 is a possible D gene (6 bases). Trimming pared 0 bases from V and 8 bases from J, leaving 14 bases between. This CDR3 region has 14 residues. CDR1 is DFQATT and CDR2 is SNEGSKA in the germline V gene (reference sequence). The CDR3 coding sequence is TGCAGTGCTAGAGATGGAGGGCGTGCCCACATTCAGTACTTC. This translates into CSARDGGRAHIQYF.

This clonotype was detected only once. Since a much larger clone is just one base distant, this may be a read error. The chain employs TRBV27 and TRBJ2-4, with D possibly being TRBD1 (6 bases). The CDR3 is made up of 15 amino acids. Germline V lookup: CDR1 MNHEY, CDR2 SMNVEV (reference sequence). The V gene lost 6 bases and the J gene lost 3 bases, with 15 bases spanning the gap. The CDR3 reads CASRGDTLGKNIQYF. DNA of the CDR3: TGTGCCAGCAGGGGGGACACTCTAGGCAAAAACATTCAGTACTTC.

There are a few counts of this clonotype. The chain combines TRBV20-1 with TRBJ2-7; 8 nucleotides match TRBD1. This CDR3 comprises 14 residues. After removal of 3 bases from V and 1 base from J, the junction contained 5 bases not matched to a gene. The V gene's germline CDR1 is DFQATT and CDR2 SNEGSKA (reference sequence). CDR3 residues: CSARRQGLSYEQYF. The CDR3 DNA reads TGCAGTGCTAGGAGACAGGGGTTATCCTACGAGCAGTACTTC.

This clonotype appeared a few times. This rearrangement joins TRBV11-1 to TRBJ2-1; no definite D call. CDR1 and CDR2 (germline): SGHAT, FQDESV (reference sequence). The CDR3 covers 12 residues. The V gene lost 5 bases and the J gene lost 8 bases, with 10 bases spanning the gap. This chain's CDR3 is CASSPKFHEQFF. The DNA of the CDR3 is TGTGCCAGCAGCCCCAAGTTCCATGAGCAGTTCTTC.

The sample holds a few counts of this clonotype. The rearrangement links TRBV5-8 to TRBJ1-2; no firm D call. The CDR3 covers 12 residues. CDR1 and CDR2 from the germline V gene are SGHTS and YDEGEE. V was trimmed by 3 bases and J by 7 bases, leaving 10 bases between them. CDR3 amino acids: CASSSIGPGYTF. The CDR3 coding sequence is TGTGCCAGCAGCTCGATAGGACCTGGCTACACCTTC.

V is TRBV10-3 and J is TRBJ2-5; 8 positions agree with TRBD2. The CDR3 has 14 residues. J was trimmed by 4 bases and V by 8 bases; bases with no gene match: 9. Germline values: CDR1 ENHRY, CDR2 SYGVKD. CDR3 residues: CAIRFSGGAETQYF. CDR3 sequence (DNA): TGTGCCATCCGGTTCAGCGGGGGTGCAGAGACCCAGTACTTC.

The V and J genes are TRBV3-1 and TRBJ1-5; D is perhaps TRBD1 (6 bases). CDR3 length: 14 residues. Germline V gives CDR1 LGHDT, CDR2 YNNKEL (reference sequence). V lost 1 base, J lost 9 bases, and 13 bases lay in between. The CDR3 spells CASSQGRSRGPQHF. The CDR3 DNA reads as TGTGCCAGCAGCCAAGGGAGATCCAGGGGGCCCCAGCATTTT.

The gene calls are TRBV20-1 and TRBJ1-1; 8 nucleotides match TRBD1. The CDR3 consists of 14 residues. The V gene's germline CDR1 is DFQATT and CDR2 SNEGSKA (reference sequence). The V gene end was trimmed by 5 bases and the J gene end by 6 bases; junction bases not matched to a gene: 11. CDR3 nucleotide sequence: TGCAGTGCTTCCAGGCAGGGGGCGGGCTCTGAAGCTTTCTTT. Amino acid sequence: CSASRQGAGSEAFF.

Regarding this clonotype: This may be a read error, as it is one base from a much larger clone. The CDR3 bases are TGTGCCGTTTCTAGCGGGAGTAGGACAGATATGCAGTATTTT. Protein: CAVSSGSRTDMQYF. J is TRBJ2-3 and V is TRBV28; TRBD2 matches 10 bases. The germline V gene has CDR1 MDHEN and CDR2 SYDVKM. The CDR3 is 14 amino acids.

This clonotype was seen ten or more times. The chain uses TRBV6-2 or TRBV6-3 and TRBJ2-1, with D perhaps TRBD1 or TRBD2 (5 bases each). The CDR3 spans 14 residues. CDR1 and CDR2 from the germline V gene are MNHEY and SVGEGT. Trimming removed 4 bases at V and 2 bases at J, with 9 bases between. The DNA of the CDR3 is TGTGCCAGCAGTTGGGGGAGTGCCTACAATGAGCAGTTCTTC. It codes for CASSWGSAYNEQFF.